This is a list of T cell receptor beta chains from one sample in a study of T cell repertoires in cytomegalovirus infection. The antigens these receptors bind are not known. One entry per CDR3 protein, called by TCRdb with MiXCR from the reads. The sample has about 310,000 distinct CDR3 sequences, roughly 25% seen once. The sample was cultured PBMCs, taken from culture after CMV antigen stimulation. The receptors derive from a human donor in good health (CMV status not recorded). Some clones in this sample may be carry-over from other donors' samples. Each CDR3 is given with its conserved first and last residue. D genes are given only for firm matches. Some rows mark clone size as missing; the rest say once, few, many or name a class of expanded clone.

v_gene: TRBV12-3/TRBV12-4; d_gene: .; j_gene: TRBJ1-2; abundance: .; CDR3aa: CASNISPNNYGYTF; CDR3nt: TGTGCCAGCAATATATCCCCTAATAACTATGGCTACACCTTC
v_gene: TRBV7-9; d_gene: .; j_gene: TRBJ1-2; abundance: few; CDR3aa: CASPGGVDGYTF; CDR3nt: TGTGCCAGCCCCGGTGGGGTAGACGGCTACACCTTC
v_gene: TRBV7-9; d_gene: .; j_gene: TRBJ2-1; abundance: many; CDR3aa: CASSPDSYNEQFF; CDR3nt: TGTGCCAGCAGCCCGGACAGTTACAATGAGCAGTTCTTC
v_gene: TRBV7-2; d_gene: TRBD1; j_gene: TRBJ1-2; abundance: many; CDR3aa: CASSQTPGTAYYGYTF; CDR3nt: TGTGCCAGCAGCCAAACCCCAGGGACAGCTTACTATGGCTACACCTTC
v_gene: TRBV9; d_gene: TRBD2; j_gene: TRBJ2-3; abundance: .; CDR3aa: CASSVASGSPDTQYF; CDR3nt: TGTGCCAGCAGCGTAGCTAGCGGGAGTCCAGATACGCAGTATTTT
v_gene: TRBV20-1; d_gene: TRBD1; j_gene: TRBJ2-7; abundance: few; CDR3aa: CSARGQASSYEQYF; CDR3nt: TGCAGTGCCCGGGGACAGGCCAGCTCCTACGAGCAGTACTTC
v_gene: TRBV27; d_gene: TRBD1; j_gene: TRBJ1-2; abundance: .; CDR3aa: CASSSPGQGGGYTF; CDR3nt: TGTGCCAGCAGTTCCCCCGGACAGGGTGGTGGCTACACCTTC
v_gene: TRBV27; d_gene: TRBD1; j_gene: TRBJ1-2; abundance: .; CDR3aa: CATSGQGEYGYTF; CDR3nt: TGTGCCACCTCAGGACAGGGAGAATATGGCTACACCTTC
v_gene: TRBV11-3; d_gene: TRBD1; j_gene: TRBJ1-2; abundance: many; CDR3aa: CASSPDRDYGYTF; CDR3nt: TGTGCCAGCAGCCCGGACAGGGACTATGGCTACACCTTC
v_gene: TRBV24-1; d_gene: TRBD2; j_gene: TRBJ2-3; abundance: .; CDR3aa: CATSEPSGLAGSDTQYF; CDR3nt: TGTGCCACCAGTGAACCCTCGGGACTAGCGGGATCGGATACGCAGTATTTT
v_gene: TRBV27; d_gene: TRBD1; j_gene: TRBJ1-6; abundance: .; CDR3aa: CASRGQGGGSPLHF; CDR3nt: TGTGCCAGCAGAGGACAGGGCGGTGGTTCACCCCTCCACTTT
v_gene: TRBV11-3; d_gene: TRBD1; j_gene: TRBJ1-3; abundance: .; CDR3aa: CASSYGQGAGTIYF; CDR3nt: TGTGCCAGCAGTTACGGACAGGGGGCCGGCACCATATATTTT
v_gene: TRBV9; d_gene: .; j_gene: TRBJ2-1; abundance: .; CDR3aa: CASSVATRESHGEQFF; CDR3nt: TGTGCCAGCAGCGTAGCTACGAGGGAGTCCCACGGTGAGCAGTTCTTC
v_gene: TRBV7-2; d_gene: .; j_gene: TRBJ2-1; abundance: many; CDR3aa: CASSRNIGGEQFF; CDR3nt: TGTGCCAGCAGCCGGAACATTGGCGGTGAGCAGTTCTTC
v_gene: TRBV12-3/TRBV12-4; d_gene: TRBD1; j_gene: TRBJ1-2; abundance: .; CDR3aa: CASSQQGAHYGYTF; CDR3nt: TGTGCCAGCTCACAACAGGGGGCTCACTATGGCTACACCTTC
v_gene: TRBV28; d_gene: .; j_gene: TRBJ2-1; abundance: .; CDR3aa: CASSFRGARVANEQFF; CDR3nt: TGTGCCAGCAGTTTTCGGGGAGCCCGGGTTGCCAATGAGCAGTTCTTC
v_gene: TRBV5-1; d_gene: .; j_gene: TRBJ1-5; abundance: .; CDR3aa: CASSLGTGPEPQHF; CDR3nt: TGCGCCAGCAGCTTGGGAACCGGCCCTGAGCCCCAGCATTTT